This T cell receptor (beta chain) was observed in a study of blood T cell repertoires in COVID-19. CDR1 is SGHVS and CDR2 is FNYEAQ in the germline V gene. The V end lost 2 bases, the J end lost 6 bases, and 16 bases lay between the germline ends. This CDR3 is 15 amino acids long. Participants came from roughly 23 US areas, aged about 18 to 89 years. Participants had their cohort set by participant-reported clinical history. This table comes from immunoSEQ multiplex PCR, and its TCRdb copy is limited to in-frame clones, with some not included. The table has about 330,000 clones, 80% to 90% seen once; the top ten hold about 5%.

The sample comprised PBMCs or T cells enriched from blood (not recorded which). The chain links TRBV7-6 to TRBJ1-2; TRBD1 is a possible D gene (6 bases). The sequence was collected from a man between 25 and 39 years old who had recovered from COVID-19. The CDR3 region has the DNA TGTGCCAGCAGCTTATTGGAGGGGGGGGAGGATGGCTACACCTTC. It encodes CASSLLEGGEDGYTF.